The 12 T cell receptor beta chains in this list originate from one sample, sequenced in a study of post-analysis software for immune sequencing data (dated by TCRdb to the mid-2010s). The protocol used for the library was PCR. For sequencing, an Illumina HiSeq 2500 was employed. To reduce PCR and sequencing biases, unique molecular identifiers were built into the TCR beta cDNA libraries. TCRdb's own reprocessing of the public reads used fastp at Q25 and MiXCR and kept productive beta chains. Each entry merges the rows of one CDR3 protein and shows their most common DNA and genes. This sample is represented by around 770,000 distinct CDR3 sequences; about 43% of them were singletons. The ten largest clonotypes hold 4% to 5% of the sample. Study-wide conclusions, independent of this receptor: Four to six TRBV segments, including TRBV5-6, TRBV5-1 and TRBV20-1, were significantly more frequent in patients than controls.

These receptors have no identified antigens. Sequences were obtained from blood. The source is a girl aged 10 to 17 with multiple sclerosis.

This clonotype was counted only a few times. This CDR3 is CASSVDPGLAGGVEQYF. For the CDR3, the DNA is TGTGCCAGCAGCGTAGACCCCGGACTAGCGGGAGGTGTCGAGCAGTACTTC. This chain joins TRBV9 and TRBJ2-7; TRBD2 matches 14 bases. V shed 0 bases and J 6 bases; nucleotides not matched to a gene: 8. The CDR3 is made up of 17 amino acids. From germline, CDR1 is SGDLS and CDR2 YYNGEE.

This clonotype came up many times. The chain uses TRBV5-6 and TRBJ1-1, with 8 bases fitting TRBD1. This CDR3 has 16 amino acids. Trimming cost V 3 bases and J 5 bases; bases outside gene matches: 12. Germline-derived CDR1 and CDR2 are SGHDT and YYEEEE. CDR3 sequence reads: CASSWSATGAATEAFF. For the CDR3, the DNA is TGTGCCAGCAGCTGGTCCGCGACAGGGGCCGCGACTGAAGCTTTCTTT. Drawing the rest from reference TRBV5-6 and TRBJ1-1, the complete variable domain is DAGVTQSPTHLIKTRGQQVTLRCSPKSGHDTVSWYQQALGQGPQFIFQYYEEEERQRGNFPDRFSGHQFPNYSSELNVNALLLGDSALYLCASSWSATGAATEAFFGQGTRLTVV.

This clonotype showed up just a few times. V gene TRBV20-1 combines with J gene TRBJ2-3; 11 bases line up with TRBD1. Germline values: CDR1 DFQATT, CDR2 SNEGSKA (reference sequence). The CDR3 covers 16 residues. J lost 5 bases, V lost 2 bases, and 9 bases had no gene match. The CDR3 reads CSARPYGQGALDTQYF. Here the CDR3 DNA reads TGCAGTGCTAGACCCTATGGACAGGGGGCATTAGATACGCAGTATTTT.

The chain joins TRBV20-1 to TRBJ2-7; 11 nucleotides match TRBD2. The CDR3 sequence is 18 residues long. The V segment lost 0 bases and the J segment 2 bases; nucleotides outside the gene matches: 12. The germline V gene encodes CDR1 DFQATT and CDR2 SNEGSKA (reference sequence). Here the CDR3 DNA reads TGCAGTGCTAGAGATCTCGGGCTAGCGGGAGGCCCAACCTACGAGCAGTACTTC. Residues: CSARDLGLAGGPTYEQYF.

This clonotype was picked up a small number of times. The V gene is TRBV20-1, the J gene TRBJ2-1; 15 nucleotides agree with TRBD2. Trimming removed 5 bases from V and 8 bases from J; junction bases left unmatched: 7. CDR3 length: 15 amino acids. CDR1 and CDR2 from the germline V gene are DFQATT and SNEGSKA (reference sequence). This CDR3 is CSALGLAGGLDEQFF. CDR3 bases: TGCAGTGCTCTTGGACTAGCGGGAGGGTTAGATGAGCAGTTCTTC.

The chain links TRBV6-2 or TRBV6-3 to TRBJ2-4; D not certain. There are 14 residues in the CDR3. Per germline, CDR1 MNHEY and CDR2 SVGEGT. Trimming cost V 2 bases and J 8 bases, with 13 bases left between them. CDR3 in amino acids: CASSYDIPPDIQYF. The CDR3 DNA reads as TGTGCCAGCAGTTACGACATCCCGCCGGACATTCAGTACTTC.

The chain joins TRBV12-3 or TRBV12-4 to TRBJ1-2; 7 nucleotides agree with TRBD1. This CDR3 has 14 residues. J was trimmed by 6 bases and V by 0 bases; bases with no gene match: 4. CDR3 sequence: CASSLARTGHGYTF. The CDR3 nucleotides read TGTGCCAGCAGTTTAGCGCGGACAGGCCATGGCTACACCTTC.

The V call is TRBV5-8, the J call TRBJ2-7; perhaps TRBD2 as D (5 bases). V lost 4 bases and J 4 bases, leaving 18 bases between the germline ends. The CDR3 loop spans 15 amino acids. Per germline, CDR1 SGHTS and CDR2 YDEGEE. The CDR3 coding sequence is TGTGCCAGCAGCGTTAAATGGGGAGCGTTATACGAGCAGTACTTC. It translates to CASSVKWGALYEQYF.

The V gene is TRBV5-1, the J gene TRBJ2-1; D is uncertain. CDR3 length: 15 amino acids. Germline V gene lookup returns CDR1 SGHRS and CDR2 YFSETQ. The V end lost 6 bases, the J end lost 2 bases, and 15 bases lay between the germline ends. CDR3 sequence reads: CASKKGGVTYNEQFF. CDR3 sequence (DNA): TGCGCCAGCAAAAAAGGTGGGGTTACCTACAATGAGCAGTTCTTC.

The CDR3 DNA reads TGCAGTGCCCGCGGGGGACAGGGACTTTCACCCCTCCACTTT. This sequence encodes CSARGGQGLSPLHF. V and J are TRBV20-1 and TRBJ1-6, with 9 bases identical to TRBD1. J lost 9 bases, V lost 6 bases, and 9 bases had no gene match. CDR3 length equals 14 residues. The germline V gene encodes CDR1 DFQATT and CDR2 SNEGSKA (reference sequence).

This sequence joins TRBV20-1 and TRBJ2-1; 11 bases agree with TRBD2. The trim removed 1 base at V and 8 bases at J, leaving 7 bases unmatched. The CDR3 covers 15 residues. CDR1 and CDR2 (germline): DFQATT, SNEGSKA (reference sequence). CDR3 sequence: CSARARTSGQDEQFF. The CDR3, as DNA: TGCAGTGCTAGAGCGCGGACTAGCGGGCAGGATGAGCAGTTCTTC.

The rearrangement links TRBV15 to TRBJ2-7, with D perhaps matching TRBD1 or TRBD2 (6 bases each). With 2 bases removed from V and 4 bases from J, the gap between germline ends came to 18 bases. The germline V gene encodes CDR1 LNHNV and CDR2 YYDKDF (reference sequence). The CDR3 is made up of 16 amino acids. The CDR3 loop is CATSRRGTTRVYEQYF. CDR3 DNA: TGTGCCACCAGCAGACGCGGGACAACGAGGGTATACGAGCAGTACTTC. The variable domain in full, completed from reference TRBV15 and TRBJ2-7, reads DAMVIQNPRYQVTQFGKPVTLSCSQTLNHNVMYWYQQKSSQAPKLLFHYYDKDFNNEADTPDNFQSRRPNTSFCFLDIRSPGLGDTAMYLCATSRRGTTRVYEQYFGPGTRLTVT.